These 17 T cell receptor beta chains share one sample of origin, sequenced in a study of blood T cell repertoires in COVID-19. Clones were sequenced by immunoSEQ multiplex PCR, and TCRdb holds only the in-frame ones, with some missing. Of 55,000 to 70,000 clones listed, roughly 87% are singletons. Sequenced material: peripheral blood. These receptors originate from a woman aged 60-70 years with acute or convalescent COVID-19.

This clone was observed once. This chain joins TRBV6-5 and TRBJ1-2, with D possibly matching TRBD1 (5 bases). V was trimmed by 6 bases and J by 2 bases, leaving 16 bases between them. Germline V lookup: CDR1 MNHEY, CDR2 SVGAGI. The CDR3 runs to 15 residues. CDR3 amino acids: CASSRDSGSNYGYTF. The CDR3 DNA reads as TGTGCCAGCAGCCGGGACTCCGGGTCCAACTATGGCTACACCTTC.

V gene TRBV6-5 combines with J gene TRBJ2-7; 12 bases map to TRBD1. The CDR3 is 15 residues long. V lost 5 bases to trimming and J lost 2 bases; unmatched junction nucleotides: 4. Per the germline V gene, CDR1 is MNHEY and CDR2 is SVGAGI. CDR3 sequence: CASSPGQGATYEQYF. The CDR3, as DNA: TGTGCCAGCAGTCCGGGACAGGGGGCCACCTACGAGCAGTACTTC.

CDR3: CASSQDLQGGIGYTF. CDR3 in DNA: TGCGCCAGCAGCCAAGATCTTCAGGGAGGGATAGGCTACACCTTC. The chain has TRBV4-1 and TRBJ1-2, with D possibly matching TRBD1 (5 bases). The CDR3 is made up of 15 amino acids. The V end lost 0 bases, the J end lost 8 bases, and 16 bases lay between the germline ends. The germline gives CDR1 MGHRA, CDR2 YSYEKL.

This clone was seen more than once but under ten times. The rearrangement links TRBV19 to TRBJ1-4; unclear D gene. The V gene's germline CDR1 is LNHDA and CDR2 SQIVND (reference sequence). This CDR3 comprises 14 residues. V shed 8 bases and J shed 7 bases, with 17 bases lying between them. CDR3 region: CASRQQNQGEKLFF. CDR3 coding DNA: TGTGCCAGTCGTCAACAGAATCAAGGTGAAAAACTGTTTTTT.

J is TRBJ1-1 and V is TRBV12-3 or TRBV12-4; D unclear. The CDR3 is 11 residues long. The V end lost 6 bases, the J end lost 1 base, and 3 bases lay between the germline ends. The CDR3 DNA follows: TGTGCCAGCAGCAGGAACACTGAAGCTTTCTTT. The encoded protein is CASSRNTEAFF.

V is TRBV13 and J is TRBJ1-3, with 7 bases fitting TRBD1. The CDR3 contains 16 residues. The V segment lost 6 bases and the J segment 0 bases; nucleotides outside the gene matches: 8. Germline CDR1 PRHDT, CDR2 FYEKMQ (reference sequence). CDR3 coding DNA: TGTGCCAGCAGTTTAAACAGGGGCCACTCTGGAAACACCATATATTTT. Protein: CASSLNRGHSGNTIYF.

The chain recombines TRBV24-1 with TRBJ1-2, with a weak D call TRBD1 (6 bases). Trimming cost V 2 bases and J 0 bases, with 12 bases left between them. This CDR3 has 16 residues. Germline V gene data show CDR1 as KGHDR and CDR2 as SFDVKD. The CDR3 is CATSDSGQRANYGYTF. CDR3 DNA sequence: TGTGCCACCAGTGATTCCGGACAGAGGGCTAACTATGGCTACACCTTC.

V is TRBV4-2 and J is TRBJ1-4; D perhaps matches TRBD1 (5 bases). Germline assignment: CDR1 LGHNA and CDR2 YNFKEQ. The CDR3 covers 16 residues. V gave up 4 bases and J gave up 7 bases, with 19 bases separating them. CDR3 residues: CASSRKTGGNGEKLFF. The CDR3 region has the DNA TGTGCCAGCAGCCGAAAGACTGGGGGGAACGGTGAAAAACTGTTTTTT.

The rearrangement uses TRBV4-2 and TRBJ2-6; the match to TRBD1 covers 7 bases. The germline gives CDR1 LGHNA, CDR2 YNFKEQ. The CDR3 consists of 17 residues. The V segment lost 4 bases and the J segment 0 bases; nucleotides outside the gene matches: 6. CDR3 residues: CASSPGQLLSGANVLTF. CDR3 in DNA: TGTGCCAGCAGCCCGGGACAGCTTCTCTCTGGGGCCAACGTCCTGACTTTC.

The chain recombines TRBV30 with TRBJ1-1, with D maybe TRBD1 (6 bases). The CDR3 consists of 13 residues. The germline V gene encodes CDR1 GTSNPN and CDR2 SVGIG (reference sequence). V lost 8 bases to trimming and J lost 1 base, with 14 bases between them. The CDR3, as DNA: TGTGCCGGAAACAGGGAAGGGAACACTGAAGCTTTCTTT. This codes for CAGNREGNTEAFF. The whole variable domain, filled in from reference TRBV30 and TRBJ1-1, reads SQTIHQWPATLVQPVGSPLSLECTVEGTSNPNLYWYRQAAGRGLQLLFYSVGIGQISSEVPQNLSASRPQDRQFILSSKKLLLSDSGFYLCAGNREGNTEAFFGQGTRLTVV.

About this clone: The same CDR3 can be traced to other DNA sequences in this sample. This chain uses TRBV12-3 or TRBV12-4 with TRBJ1-2; TRBD1 matches at 9 bases. The CDR3 runs 13 residues. V lost 5 bases to trimming and J lost 6 bases; unmatched junction nucleotides: 4. The CDR3 here is CASSPRTGDGYTF. The CDR3 DNA is TGTGCCAGCAGTCCCCGGACAGGGGATGGCTACACCTTC.

The rearrangement uses TRBV27 and TRBJ2-2; D not certain. CDR1 is MNHEY, CDR2 SMNVEV, per germline (reference sequence). The ends were cut back, 4 bases at V and 3 bases at J, with 3 bases in the middle. CDR3 size: 12 residues. In nucleotides, the CDR3 is TGTGCCAGCAGTTCCGACACCGGGGAGCTGTTTTTT. It is translated as CASSSDTGELFF.

This chain joins TRBV19 and TRBJ2-7, with a weak D call TRBD2 (7 bases). Germline V gives CDR1 LNHDA, CDR2 SQIVND (reference sequence). Trimming took off 3 bases at V and 6 bases at J, with 12 bases between the two ends. This CDR3 spans 13 amino acids. In DNA, the CDR3 is TGTGCCAGTAGTATCCCGGGGGGCGTCGAGCAGTACTTC. Its protein product is CASSIPGGVEQYF.

The J gene is TRBJ1-2, the V gene TRBV4-1, with D unclear. Germline values: CDR1 MGHRA, CDR2 YSYEKL. There are 13 residues in the CDR3. The ends were cut back, 0 bases at V and 8 bases at J, with 10 bases in the middle. CDR3 sequence (DNA): TGCGCCAGCAGCCAAGATGAATGGCGGGGCTACACCTTC. Protein sequence: CASSQDEWRGYTF.

J is TRBJ2-2 and V is TRBV7-9; D unresolved. Germline CDR1 SEHNR, CDR2 FQNEAQ (reference sequence). Between the trimmed V and J ends, which lost 5 bases and 1 base, there was a span of 17 bases. The length of the CDR3 is 17 residues. The CDR3 DNA reads as TGTGCCAGCAGCCCGGTCATGGGTGAGCGGAACACCGGGGAGCTGTTTTTT. Amino acids: CASSPVMGERNTGELFF.

This chain links TRBV7-2 with TRBJ1-2, with D possibly TRBD1 on 6 matching bases. Germline-derived CDR1 and CDR2 are SGHTA and FQGNSA. CDR3 length: 15 amino acids. V was cut by 7 bases and J by 4 bases, with 19 bases left in between. CDR3 protein: CASTSAGGTRYGYTF. CDR3 sequence (DNA): TGTGCCAGCACCTCCGCGGGGGGGACACGCTATGGCTACACCTTC.

V gene TRBV29-1 combines with J gene TRBJ1-4; D might be TRBD1 (6 bases). CDR3 size: 13 residues. With 6 bases removed from V and 7 bases from J, the gap between germline ends came to 15 bases. Germline assignment: CDR1 SQVTM and CDR2 ANQGSEA. The CDR3: CSVTGIRGEKLFF. The CDR3 DNA reads TGCAGCGTCACCGGGATCAGGGGTGAAAAACTGTTTTTT.